The next 3 T cell receptor beta chains were all read from a single sample in a study of cytomegalovirus exposure and HLA in healthy donors. Sequenced by immunoSEQ multiplex PCR; TCRdb stores in-frame clones only, minus some. Here the sample spans 150,000 to 200,000 clones, around 86% being singletons. The source material was PBMCs. These TCRs come from a man younger than 35 in good health and CMV-seropositive.

This chain connects TRBV23-1 to TRBJ2-3; 7 bases are a match to TRBD2. TRBV23-1 is an ORF, and what it does is uncertain. The ends lost 4 bases at V and 7 bases at J; junction bases unmatched: 14. CDR3 length equals 16 residues. The CDR3 bases are TGCGCCAGCAGTCCCCCCGGGGGGTTGGGTCTCTATACGCAGTATTTT. It specifies CASSPPGGLGLYTQYF.

In its sample, this clone was seen a few times. This rearrangement joins TRBV5-1 to TRBJ1-2; 10 nucleotides align to TRBD1. Germline CDR1 reads SGHRS; CDR2 reads YFSETQ. J gave up 6 bases and V 4 bases, and 6 bases lay outside the gene matches. The CDR3 sequence is 14 residues long. The CDR3 DNA reads TGCGCCAGCAGCGCGACCGGGACAGGGGATGGCTACACCTTC. It codes for CASSATGTGDGYTF. The whole variable domain, filled in from reference TRBV5-1 and TRBJ1-2, reads KAGVTQTPRYLIKTRGQQVTLSCSPISGHRSVSWYQQTPGQGLQFLFEYFSETQRNKGNFPGRFSGRQFSNSRSEMNVSTLELGDSALYLCASSATGTGDGYTFGSGTRLTVV.

The gene calls are TRBV5-4 and TRBJ1-1, with a weak D call TRBD1 (6 bases). Trimming took off 0 bases at V and 9 bases at J, with 18 bases between the two ends. CDR1 is SGHNT and CDR2 is YYREEE in the germline V gene (reference sequence). The CDR3 runs to 15 residues. Here the CDR3 reads CASSLVTGRDPKAFF. The CDR3 bases are TGTGCCAGCAGCTTGGTAACAGGGAGAGACCCCAAAGCTTTCTTT.